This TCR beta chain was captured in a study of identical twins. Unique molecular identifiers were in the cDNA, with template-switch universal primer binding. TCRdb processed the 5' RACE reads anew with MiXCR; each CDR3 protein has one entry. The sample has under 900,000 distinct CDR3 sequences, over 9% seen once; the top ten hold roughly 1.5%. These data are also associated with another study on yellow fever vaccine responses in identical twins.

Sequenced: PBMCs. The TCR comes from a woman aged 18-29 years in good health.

This CDR3 reads CASSFSRAQPQHF. The CDR3 nucleotides read TGTGCCAGCAGTTTTAGCAGGGCTCAGCCCCAGCATTTT. V usage is TRBV12-3 or TRBV12-4 and J usage is TRBJ1-5; a possible D gene is TRBD1 (5 bases). Trimming took off 3 bases at V and 6 bases at J, with 9 bases between the two ends. The CDR3 contains 13 residues.